The sequence of this TCR beta chain was determined in a study of Tregs in tolerant kidney transplant recipients. The V and J ends lost 7 bases and 5 bases respectively, with 17 bases between them. Germline CDR1 and CDR2: LNHDA and SQIVND (reference sequence). The CDR3 has 14 amino acids. Clones were read by immunoSEQ multiplex PCR, and TCRdb kept only the in-frame ones, dropping some. Of 60,000 to 70,000 clones detected, roughly 90% appear once; the ten largest clones hold around 9.9%. This chain uses TRBV19 with TRBJ1-1; D is possibly TRBD1 (6 bases). This sample comprised CD8+ T cells from blood, obtained before the transplant. This clonotype was obtained from a human donor who received a combined kidney and bone marrow transplant. The CDR3 is CASTVRGGRTEAFF. Written as DNA, the CDR3 is TGTGCCAGTACCGTTCGGGGGGGCCGAACTGAAGCTTTCTTT.